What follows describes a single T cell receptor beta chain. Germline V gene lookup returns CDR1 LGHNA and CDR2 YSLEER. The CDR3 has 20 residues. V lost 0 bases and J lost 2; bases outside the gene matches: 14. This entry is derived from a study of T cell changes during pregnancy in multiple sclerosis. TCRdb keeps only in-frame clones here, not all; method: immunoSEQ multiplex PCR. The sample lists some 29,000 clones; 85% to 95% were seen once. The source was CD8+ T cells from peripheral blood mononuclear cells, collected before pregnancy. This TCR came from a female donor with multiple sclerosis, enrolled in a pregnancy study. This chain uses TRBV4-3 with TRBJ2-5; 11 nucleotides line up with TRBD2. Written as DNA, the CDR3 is TGCGCCAGCAGCCAAGAAAGATATTTGGGACTAGCGGACGTACAAGAGACCCAGTACTTC. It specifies CASSQERYLGLADVQETQYF.